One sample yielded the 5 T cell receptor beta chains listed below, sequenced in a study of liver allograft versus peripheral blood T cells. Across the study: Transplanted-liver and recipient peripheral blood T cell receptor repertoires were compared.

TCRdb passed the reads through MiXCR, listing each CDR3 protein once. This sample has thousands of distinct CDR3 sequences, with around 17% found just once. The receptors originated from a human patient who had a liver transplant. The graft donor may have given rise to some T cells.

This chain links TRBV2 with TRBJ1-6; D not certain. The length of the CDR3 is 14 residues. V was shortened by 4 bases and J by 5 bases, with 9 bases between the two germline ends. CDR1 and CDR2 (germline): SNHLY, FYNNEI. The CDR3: CASSVRQDNSPLHF. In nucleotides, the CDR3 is TGTGCCAGCAGTGTTCGCCAGGATAATTCACCCCTCCACTTT.

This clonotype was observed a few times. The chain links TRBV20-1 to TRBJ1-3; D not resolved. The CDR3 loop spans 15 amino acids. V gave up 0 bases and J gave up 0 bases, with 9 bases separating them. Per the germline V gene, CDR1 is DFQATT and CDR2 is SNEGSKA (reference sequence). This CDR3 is CSARDSATSGNTIYF. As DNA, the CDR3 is TGCAGTGCTAGAGATAGCGCGACCTCTGGAAACACCATATATTTT.

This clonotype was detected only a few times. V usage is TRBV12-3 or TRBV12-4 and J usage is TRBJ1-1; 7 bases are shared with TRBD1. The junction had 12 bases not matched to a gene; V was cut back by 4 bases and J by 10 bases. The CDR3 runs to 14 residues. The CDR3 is CASSSWTGRARAFF. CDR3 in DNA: TGTGCCAGCAGTTCTTGGACAGGCCGGGCGAGAGCTTTCTTT.

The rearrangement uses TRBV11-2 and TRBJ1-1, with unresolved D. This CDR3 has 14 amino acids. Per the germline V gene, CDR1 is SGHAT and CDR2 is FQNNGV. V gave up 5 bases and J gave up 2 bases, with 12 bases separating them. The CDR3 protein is CASSLQRDNTEAFF. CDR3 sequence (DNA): TGTGCCAGCAGCCTCCAGAGGGATAACACTGAAGCTTTCTTT.

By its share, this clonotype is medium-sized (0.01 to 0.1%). The CDR3 DNA is TGTGCCAGCTCACCACCCATCCAGTCTTTCTATGGCTACACCTTC. It is translated as CASSPPIQSFYGYTF. The V call is TRBV18, the J call TRBJ1-2, with D hard to call. V lost 0 bases and J lost 4, with 12 bases in between. The length of the CDR3 is 15 residues. Germline V lookup: CDR1 KGHSH, CDR2 LQKENI.